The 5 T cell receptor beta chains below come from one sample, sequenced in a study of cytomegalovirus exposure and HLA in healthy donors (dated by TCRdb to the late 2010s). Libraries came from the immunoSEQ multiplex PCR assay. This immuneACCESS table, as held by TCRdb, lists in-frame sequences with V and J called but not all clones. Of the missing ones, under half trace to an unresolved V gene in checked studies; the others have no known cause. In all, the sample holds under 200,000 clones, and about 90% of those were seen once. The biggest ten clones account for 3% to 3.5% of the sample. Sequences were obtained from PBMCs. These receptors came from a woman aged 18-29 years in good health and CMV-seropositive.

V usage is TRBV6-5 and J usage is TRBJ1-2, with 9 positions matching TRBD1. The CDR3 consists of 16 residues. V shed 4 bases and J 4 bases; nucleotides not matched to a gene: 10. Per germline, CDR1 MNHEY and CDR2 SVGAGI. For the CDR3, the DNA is TGTGCCAGCAGTTCCGGGACAGGGAATATAGGCTATGGCTACACCTTC. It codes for CASSSGTGNIGYGYTF.

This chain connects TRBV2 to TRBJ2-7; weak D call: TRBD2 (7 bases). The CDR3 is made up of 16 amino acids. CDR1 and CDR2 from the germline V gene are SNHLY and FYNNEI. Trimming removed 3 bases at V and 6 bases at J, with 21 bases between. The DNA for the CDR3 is TGTGCCAGCAGTGAGGCTCGAGGGGGGGACGCGGGCGAGCAGTACTTC. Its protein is CASSEARGGDAGEQYF.

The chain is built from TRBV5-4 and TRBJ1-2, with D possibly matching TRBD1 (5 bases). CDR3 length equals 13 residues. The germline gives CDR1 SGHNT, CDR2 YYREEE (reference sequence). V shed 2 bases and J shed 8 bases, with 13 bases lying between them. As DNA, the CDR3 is TGTGCCAGCAGCTTAGGACAAACCGACGGCTACACCTTC. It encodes CASSLGQTDGYTF.

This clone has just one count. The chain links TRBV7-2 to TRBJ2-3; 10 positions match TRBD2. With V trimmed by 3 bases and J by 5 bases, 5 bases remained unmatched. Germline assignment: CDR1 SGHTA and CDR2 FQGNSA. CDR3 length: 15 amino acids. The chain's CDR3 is CASSFLAGAKDTQYF. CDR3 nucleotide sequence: TGTGCCAGCAGCTTTCTAGCGGGAGCTAAAGATACGCAGTATTTT. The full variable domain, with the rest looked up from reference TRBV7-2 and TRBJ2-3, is GAGVSQSPSNKVTEKGKDVELRCDPISGHTALYWYRQSLGQGLEFLIYFQGNSAPDKSGLPSDRFSAERTGGSVSTLTIQRTQQEDSAVYLCASSFLAGAKDTQYFGPGTRLTVL.

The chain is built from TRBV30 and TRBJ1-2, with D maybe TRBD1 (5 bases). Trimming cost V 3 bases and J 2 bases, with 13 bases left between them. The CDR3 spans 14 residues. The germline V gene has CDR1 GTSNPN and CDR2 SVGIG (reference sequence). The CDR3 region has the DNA TGTGCCTGGAGCTTCGGGGGGAGGAACTATGGCTACACCTTC. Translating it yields CAWSFGGRNYGYTF.